The 27 T cell receptor beta chains presented below share a single source sample, sequenced in a study of shared clonotypes between healthy human individuals. Data came from immunoSEQ multiplex PCR; TCRdb stores just in-frame clones and leaves some out. The profile shows approximately 1,500,000 clones, approximately 98% of them singletons. The specimen was naive CD4+ T cells sorted from blood. Specified subset: CD45RA+ positively selected. The receptors derive from a man between 25 and 39 years old in good health.

The chain recombines TRBV14 with TRBJ1-5, with D unclear. Trimming removed 4 bases at V and 6 bases at J, with 13 bases between. This CDR3 is built from 14 residues. Germline loops: CDR1 SGHDN, CDR2 FVKESK. Here the CDR3 DNA reads TGTGCCAGCAGCCCTCGCTGGGCGGGTCAGCCCCAGCATTTT. Translating gives CASSPRWAGQPQHF.

The chain joins TRBV7-9 to TRBJ1-2; possible D gene TRBD1, 6 bases. The CDR3 is 14 residues long. Between the trimmed V and J ends, which lost 2 bases and 6 bases, there was a span of 13 bases. The germline CDR1 and CDR2 sequences are SEHNR and FQNEAQ (reference sequence). This CDR3 reads CASSLFVSGDGYTF. CDR3 nucleotide sequence: TGTGCCAGCAGCTTATTTGTTTCAGGGGATGGCTACACCTTC.

V gene TRBV10-1 combines with J gene TRBJ2-7, with 9 nucleotides matching TRBD2. CDR1 and CDR2 from the germline V gene are WNHNN and SYGVQD (reference sequence). V lost 5 bases to trimming and J lost 2 bases; unmatched junction nucleotides: 4. CDR3 length equals 14 residues. CDR3 region: CASSPLAGTYEQYF. CDR3 in DNA: TGCGCCAGCAGTCCCCTAGCGGGAACCTACGAGCAGTACTTC.

With respect to this clone: In the same sample, other DNA sequences code for this CDR3. The chain employs TRBV5-1 and TRBJ2-5; D may be TRBD2 (5 bases). Germline CDR1 reads SGHRS; CDR2 reads YFSETQ. V was pared by 4 bases and J by 2 bases, with 9 bases between. This CDR3 comprises 13 residues. DNA of the CDR3: TGCGCCAGCAGCCTGGACTTGCAAGAGACCCAGTACTTC. Protein: CASSLDLQETQYF.

This chain uses TRBV5-1 with TRBJ2-2; D is possibly TRBD1 (5 bases). The germline V gene has CDR1 SGHRS and CDR2 YFSETQ. Between the trimmed V and J ends, which lost 6 bases and 6 bases, there was a span of 12 bases. CDR3 length: 13 amino acids. CDR3 in DNA: TGCGCCAGCACGCAGCAGGGCCCCGGGGAGCTGTTTTTT. Its translation: CASTQQGPGELFF.

This sequence joins TRBV30 and TRBJ2-7; 12 bases align to TRBD2. V was clipped by 4 bases and J by 4 bases; unmatched bases: 17. The CDR3 contains 18 residues. The germline V gene has CDR1 GTSNPN and CDR2 SVGIG (reference sequence). The CDR3 nucleotides are TGTGCCTGGAATCAGCGGGCTAGCGGGAGGGCAATGTGGTACGAGCAGTACTTC. Translating it yields CAWNQRASGRAMWYEQYF.

The gene calls are TRBV27 and TRBJ1-2; TRBD1 is a possible D gene (6 bases). The CDR3 has 14 residues. Germline CDR1 and CDR2: MNHEY and SMNVEV (reference sequence). V gave up 6 bases and J gave up 2 bases, with 13 bases separating them. Here the CDR3 reads CASSPGTTNYGYTF. CDR3 bases: TGTGCCAGCAGCCCCGGGACAACAAACTATGGCTACACCTTC.

The chain is built from TRBV5-1 and TRBJ2-5, with no clear D. The CDR3 runs 11 residues. Trimming shortened V by 6 bases and J by 3 bases, and 6 bases separated the two germline ends. Germline V gene lookup returns CDR1 SGHRS and CDR2 YFSETQ. The chain's CDR3 is CASTQEETQYF. In nucleotides, the CDR3 is TGCGCCAGCACCCAAGAAGAGACCCAGTACTTC.

This chain links TRBV6-5 with TRBJ2-7; D might be TRBD2 (5 bases). Germline CDR1 MNHEY, CDR2 SVGAGI. The germline V and J ends were trimmed by 4 bases and 3 bases, with 10 bases remaining between them. The CDR3 sequence is 13 residues long. DNA for the CDR3: TGTGCCAGCAGTTCCGGGGTAGGCTACGAGCAGTACTTC. This gives the protein CASSSGVGYEQYF.

This clone was counted once. V is TRBV28 and J is TRBJ2-7; D possibly corresponds to TRBD2 (6 bases). Germline CDR1 and CDR2: MDHEN and SYDVKM. The CDR3 loop spans 15 amino acids. With 5 bases removed from V and 0 bases from J, the gap between germline ends came to 14 bases. This CDR3 is CASSPTLALSYEQYF. The CDR3 bases are TGTGCCAGCAGTCCAACTCTAGCGCTCTCCTACGAGCAGTACTTC.

The chain couples TRBV11-2 to TRBJ2-3; 7 bases are a match to TRBD2. CDR3 length: 16 amino acids. V lost 0 bases and J lost 6; bases outside the gene matches: 9. Germline V gene sequence: CDR1 SGHAT, CDR2 FQNNGV. Here the CDR3 DNA reads TGTGCCAGCAGCTTAGAAACGGGAGGTACCGGGGATACGCAGTATTTT. The encoded protein is CASSLETGGTGDTQYF.

V usage is TRBV9 and J usage is TRBJ2-3; 8 bases line up with TRBD1. This CDR3 has 14 residues. J gave up 5 bases and V 3 bases, and 5 bases lay outside the gene matches. CDR1 is SGDLS and CDR2 is YYNGEE in the germline V gene. As DNA, the CDR3 is TGTGCCAGCAGCGCACGGGACAGGCGAGATACGCAGTATTTT. Its protein is CASSARDRRDTQYF.

The chain combines TRBV18 with TRBJ2-3; D unclear. V was clipped by 3 bases and J by 0 bases, with 7 bases between them. Germline CDR1 and CDR2: KGHSH and LQKENI. The CDR3 covers 14 residues. CDR3: CASSPSTSTDTQYF. The CDR3 DNA reads TGTGCCAGCTCACCCTCCACTAGCACAGATACGCAGTATTTT.

Of note for this clone: Other nucleotide sequences from this sample produce the same CDR3. This chain joins TRBV20-1 and TRBJ1-1; maybe TRBD1 (5 bases). Germline assignment: CDR1 DFQATT and CDR2 SNEGSKA (reference sequence). V was shortened by 5 bases and J by 8 bases, with 9 bases between the two germline ends. The CDR3 is 10 residues long. CDR3 sequence (DNA): TGCAGTGCTTCCCGGGACGAAGCTTTCTTT. Encoded protein: CSASRDEAFF.

This chain joins TRBV6-1 and TRBJ2-5; D is unresolved. Germline V gene lookup returns CDR1 MNHNS and CDR2 SASEGT. V was trimmed by 4 bases and J by 3 bases, leaving 9 bases between them. The CDR3 loop spans 13 amino acids. The CDR3 spells CASSGSRKETQYF. CDR3 in DNA: TGTGCCAGCAGTGGTTCCCGCAAAGAGACCCAGTACTTC.

V and J are TRBV5-1 and TRBJ2-1; D may be TRBD1 (6 bases). Germline V gene sequence: CDR1 SGHRS, CDR2 YFSETQ. The CDR3 is made up of 18 amino acids. The V gene lost 4 bases and the J gene lost 0 bases, with 20 bases spanning the gap. The CDR3 protein is CASSPITWTASSYNEQFF. Written as DNA, the CDR3 is TGCGCCAGCAGCCCAATAACCTGGACAGCAAGCTCCTACAATGAGCAGTTCTTC.

This clone was seen once. The chain joins TRBV10-3 to TRBJ1-2; D remains unclear. CDR3 length: 13 residues. Germline values: CDR1 ENHRY, CDR2 SYGVKD. Trimming pared 3 bases from V and 7 bases from J, leaving 12 bases between. The CDR3 DNA reads as TGTGCCATCAGTGACGATTCACTAAGTGGCTACACCTTC. This sequence encodes CAISDDSLSGYTF.

The rearrangement uses TRBV5-5 and TRBJ1-2; perhaps TRBD1 as D (6 bases). Trimming left V 5 bases short and J 4 bases short, with 9 bases between. Germline values: CDR1 SGHKS, CDR2 YYEKEE (reference sequence). The CDR3 is made up of 12 amino acids. The CDR3 bases are TGTGCCAGCAGTCTGGGGGCCTATGGCTACACCTTC. Amino acids: CASSLGAYGYTF.

The gene calls are TRBV28 and TRBJ2-5; maybe TRBD1 (5 bases). Germline V gene data show CDR1 as MDHEN and CDR2 as SYDVKM. Trimming took off 7 bases at V and 3 bases at J, with 15 bases between the two ends. The CDR3 contains 14 residues. The CDR3 protein is CASIPGQQKETQYF. In DNA form, the CDR3 reads TGTGCCAGCATCCCAGGGCAGCAGAAAGAGACCCAGTACTTC.

This clone was counted once. The chain is built from TRBV28 and TRBJ2-7; possible D gene TRBD2, 5 bases. V gave up 1 base and J gave up 0 bases, with 22 bases separating them. CDR1 and CDR2 from the germline V gene are MDHEN and SYDVKM. The CDR3 runs 19 residues. The CDR3 DNA is TGTGCCAGCAGTTTATATGGCGGGCAGCCTCCCAAGAGCTCCTACGAGCAGTACTTC. Encoded protein: CASSLYGGQPPKSSYEQYF. The variable domain in full, with the rest retrieved from reference TRBV28 and TRBJ2-7, is DVKVTQSSRYLVKRTGEKVFLECVQDMDHENMFWYRQDPGLGLRLIYFSYDVKMKEKGDIPEGYSVSREKKERFSLILESASTNQTSMYLCASSLYGGQPPKSSYEQYFGPGTRLTVT.

The genes are TRBV28 and TRBJ2-7, with TRBD1 identical over 7 bases. Unmatched junction bases numbered 5, after V lost 6 bases and J lost 3 bases. Germline CDR1 MDHEN, CDR2 SYDVKM. The CDR3 totals 13 residues. CDR3 bases: TGTGCCAGCAGAGAGACAGGGAACTACGAGCAGTACTTC. Translation gives CASRETGNYEQYF.

J is TRBJ2-1 and V is TRBV7-9; TRBD1 might be the D (5 bases). CDR1 and CDR2 from the germline V gene are SEHNR and FQNEAQ (reference sequence). The CDR3 has 15 amino acids. The V end was cut by 4 bases, the J end by 4 bases, with 14 bases between. The CDR3, as DNA: TGTGCCAGCAGCTCGACAGCTCGCCCATACAATGAGCAGTTCTTC. It translates to CASSSTARPYNEQFF.

V is TRBV5-6 and J is TRBJ2-7, with TRBD2 matching 11 bases. With 5 bases clipped from V and 3 bases from J, the junction kept 13 bases outside the gene matches. The CDR3 runs to 17 residues. CDR1 and CDR2 from the germline V gene are SGHDT and YYEEEE. The DNA of the CDR3 is TGTGCCAGCAGTCCCCTGGGGACTAGCGGTCCTAACTACGAGCAGTACTTC. Its translation is CASSPLGTSGPNYEQYF. The full variable domain, its missing parts supplied by reference TRBV5-6 and TRBJ2-7, is DAGVTQSPTHLIKTRGQQVTLRCSPKSGHDTVSWYQQALGQGPQFIFQYYEEEERQRGNFPDRFSGHQFPNYSSELNVNALLLGDSALYLCASSPLGTSGPNYEQYFGPGTRLTVT.

The rearrangement links TRBV25-1 to TRBJ2-5; D gene unclear. Trimming took off 3 bases at V and 11 bases at J, with 22 bases between the two ends. Per the germline V gene, CDR1 is MGHDK and CDR2 is SYGVNS. This CDR3 has 15 residues. For the CDR3, the DNA is TGTGCCAGCAGTGACTCAAAGAAGGCCAATGTTGAGCAGTACTTC. It codes for CASSDSKKANVEQYF.

To note about this clone: Other nucleotide sequences from this sample produce the same CDR3. The chain employs TRBV6-1 and TRBJ1-5; D gene unclear. V was clipped by 3 bases and J by 4 bases, with 1 base between them. Per the germline V gene, CDR1 is MNHNS and CDR2 is SASEGT. The CDR3 has 11 amino acids. The CDR3 spells CASSDNQPQHF. The CDR3 DNA reads as TGTGCCAGCAGTGATAATCAGCCCCAGCATTTT.

In the case of this clone: Other DNA sequences of this sample code for an identical CDR3. The genes are TRBV9 and TRBJ2-3; no clear D. The V end was cut by 2 bases, the J end by 0 bases, with 7 bases between. Per the germline V gene, CDR1 is SGDLS and CDR2 is YYNGEE. The CDR3 extends over 14 amino acids. The CDR3 sequence: CASSVFSSTDTQYF. CDR3 in DNA: TGTGCCAGCAGCGTTTTTAGTAGCACAGATACGCAGTATTTT.

The CDR3 region is CASSPVPGTHQETQYF. CDR3 DNA sequence: TGTGCCAGCAGTCCCGTTCCCGGGACACACCAAGAGACCCAGTACTTC. The rearrangement joins TRBV7-3 to TRBJ2-5, with a weak D call TRBD1 (6 bases). V was trimmed by 6 bases and J by 0 bases, leaving 17 bases between them. The CDR3 runs 16 residues. CDR1 SGHTA and CDR2 FQGTGA come from the germline V gene.